Listed below are T cell receptor beta chains from one sample, sequenced in a study of early T cells in non-severe SARS-CoV-2 infection. TCRdb called the 5' RACE reads again in MiXCR, with one record for every CDR3 protein. The sample has over 60,000 distinct CDR3 sequences, roughly 12% seen once; the top ten hold less than 3.5%. The specimen was whole blood, collected at baseline. These receptors came from an adult who was a healthcare worker with PCR-confirmed SARS-CoV-2 infection or an uninfected control (not recorded which). Both conserved end residues are part of each CDR3. The D gene is left open where the match is weak. Some rows mark clone size as missing; the rest say once, few, many or name a class of expanded clone.

-	-	TRBJ2-3	TRBV7-9	CASSPTPTDTQYF	TGTGCCAGCAGCCCCACCCCTACAGATACGCAGTATTTT
-	many	TRBJ2-3	TRBV28	CASSFGSTRLADTQYF	TGTGCCAGCAGTTTTGGGTCGACTAGATTAGCAGATACGCAGTATTTT
-	-	TRBJ1-4	TRBV5-6	CASSFRVATNEKLFF	TGTGCCAGCAGCTTCAGGGTGGCAACTAATGAAAAACTGTTTTTT
-	-	TRBJ1-1	TRBV10-3	CAIRGQGGGTEAFF	TGTGCCATCAGAGGTCAGGGTGGGGGCACTGAAGCTTTCTTT
TRBD2	few	TRBJ2-7	TRBV7-9	CASSSPKRGAGVYEQYF	TGTGCCAGCAGCTCCCCAAAGCGCGGAGCGGGGGTGTACGAGCAGTACTTC
TRBD2	many	TRBJ2-3	TRBV7-2	CASSSGGADTQYF	TGTGCCAGCAGCTCGGGGGGGGCAGATACGCAGTATTTT
-	-	TRBJ2-2	TRBV5-6	CASSLSAGHSSAGELFF	TGTGCCAGCAGCTTGTCGGCAGGGCATTCAAGTGCCGGGGAGCTGTTTTTT
-	few	TRBJ2-3	TRBV28	CASSPRSRGRGYADTQYF	TGTGCCAGCAGTCCACGCTCCAGGGGCCGAGGATACGCAGATACGCAGTATTTT
TRBD2	-	TRBJ2-1	TRBV5-4	CASSLTSGGSDEQFF	TGTGCCAGCAGCCTGACTAGCGGGGGATCGGATGAGCAGTTCTTC
TRBD1	-	TRBJ1-1	TRBV7-8	CASSLAGTVEAFF	TGTGCCAGCAGCTTAGCAGGGACAGTCGAGGCTTTCTTT
-	many	TRBJ2-5	TRBV6-5	CASSYGSVRGETQYF	TGTGCCAGCAGTTATGGTTCTGTCAGGGGAGAGACCCAGTACTTC
-	few	TRBJ2-7	TRBV5-1	CASSAAGVGEQYF	TGCGCCAGCAGCGCCGCTGGAGTCGGCGAGCAGTACTTC
-	-	TRBJ2-3	TRBV3-1	CASSSSSTDTQYF	TGTGCCAGCAGTTCCTCAAGTACAGATACGCAGTATTTT
-	-	TRBJ2-3	TRBV19	CASRAETRLRDTQYF	TGTGCCAGTAGAGCCGAGACCCGACTAAGGGATACGCAGTATTTT
-	-	TRBJ1-4	TRBV20-1	CSATTIREEKLFF	TGCAGTGCTACGACAATCAGGGAAGAAAAACTGTTTTTT
-	-	TRBJ1-3	TRBV15	CATSRDSGNTGNTIYF	TGTGCCACCAGCAGAGATAGTGGGAATACTGGAAACACCATATATTTT
-	few	TRBJ1-5	TRBV20-1	CSASSSGPKERNQPQHF	TGCAGTGCTAGTTCTAGCGGGCCAAAGGAGCGCAATCAGCCCCAGCATTTT
-	-	TRBJ1-6	TRBV7-9	CASSLAQDPGYNSPLHF	TGTGCCAGCAGCTTAGCTCAGGACCCCGGGTATAATTCACCCCTCCACTTT
-	-	TRBJ1-4	TRBV2	CASSLRNSNEKLFF	TGTGCCAGCAGTTTAAGGAATTCCAATGAAAAACTGTTTTTT
TRBD1	few	TRBJ2-4	TRBV10-3	CAISEGQGTKNIQYF	TGTGCCATCAGTGAGGGACAGGGAACCAAAAACATTCAGTACTTC
TRBD2	medium-sized	TRBJ2-7	TRBV5-4	CASSHSGGTNYEQYF	TGTGCCAGCAGCCATAGCGGGGGGACTAACTACGAGCAGTACTTC
TRBD1	-	TRBJ2-7	TRBV5-1	CASSFEGTGGEQYF	TGCGCCAGCAGCTTTGAGGGGACAGGGGGCGAGCAGTACTTC
-	few	TRBJ2-2	TRBV29-1	CSAVRGANTGELFF	TGTAGCGCTGTCAGGGGGGCGAACACCGGGGAGCTGTTTTTT
-	few	TRBJ2-1	TRBV28	CASSLQGLRNNEQFF	TGTGCCAGCAGTTTACAGGGACTGCGAAACAATGAGCAGTTCTTC
TRBD1	few	TRBJ2-2	TRBV5-1	CASSFSPFRGLNTGELFF	TGCGCCAGCAGCTTTAGTCCCTTCAGGGGGCTGAACACCGGGGAGCTGTTTTTT
-	many	TRBJ2-7	TRBV5-4	CASSLEEGNYEQYF	TGTGCCAGCAGCTTGGAAGAAGGGAACTACGAGCAGTACTTC
-	-	TRBJ2-6	TRBV6-5	CASRRGRNSGANVLTF	TGTGCCAGCAGAAGAGGGAGGAACTCTGGGGCCAACGTCCTGACTTTC
-	few	TRBJ2-1	TRBV5-1	CASSLSRGGYNEQFF	TGCGCCAGCAGCTTGTCAAGGGGAGGCTACAATGAGCAGTTCTTC
TRBD2	many	TRBJ2-3	TRBV4-1	CASGLTGTSGGAASDTQYF	TGCGCCAGCGGTCTCACCGGGACTAGCGGGGGGGCAGCGTCAGATACGCAGTATTTT
-	-	TRBJ1-1	TRBV12-3/TRBV12-4	CASSRPSTGNTEAFF	TGTGCCAGCAGCCGTCCCTCGACAGGGAACACTGAAGCTTTCTTT
-	-	TRBJ2-5	TRBV18	CASSRSYQETQYF	TGTGCCAGCTCACGTTCATACCAAGAGACCCAGTACTTC
TRBD1	few	TRBJ1-1	TRBV27	CAGTVKNTEAFF	TGTGCCGGGACAGTCAAGAACACTGAAGCTTTCTTT
-	few	TRBJ1-1	TRBV2	CASSPGEMNTEAFF	TGTGCCAGCAGCCCAGGGGAGATGAACACTGAAGCTTTCTTT
-	many	TRBJ1-1	TRBV7-9	CASRLGVNTEAFF	TGTGCCAGCAGGCTAGGGGTAAACACTGAAGCTTTCTTT
TRBD1	many	TRBJ1-2	TRBV4-1	CASSQDPRPGQGNYGYTF	TGCGCCAGCAGCCAAGATCCCCGACCGGGACAGGGGAACTATGGCTACACCTTC
TRBD1	-	TRBJ2-2	TRBV10-3	CATLTGMNTGELFF	TGTGCCACCTTGACAGGGATGAACACCGGGGAGCTGTTTTTT
-	few	TRBJ1-5	TRBV19	CASKSPWSQFNQPQHF	TGTGCCAGTAAATCGCCTTGGTCACAGTTCAATCAGCCCCAGCATTTT
-	-	TRBJ1-1	TRBV2	CASRGAAEAFF	TGTGCCAGCCGGGGGGCCGCTGAAGCTTTCTTT
TRBD1	-	TRBJ1-1	TRBV28	CASRTGGAMTEAFF	TGTGCCAGCAGGACAGGGGGCGCTATGACTGAAGCTTTCTTT
-	-	TRBJ1-6	TRBV7-9	CASSRDSYNSPLHF	TGTGCCAGCAGCCGTGACAGCTATAATTCACCCCTCCACTTT
-	few	TRBJ2-6	TRBV24-1	CATSDLGPSGANVLTF	TGTGCCACCAGTGATTTGGGGCCCTCTGGGGCCAACGTCCTGACTTTC
TRBD1	-	TRBJ1-4	TRBV12-3/TRBV12-4	CASTQRTGPNVKLFF	TGTGCCAGCACCCAGCGGACAGGGCCCAACGTAAAACTGTTTTTT
TRBD1	-	TRBJ2-7	TRBV20-1	CSARAPGQLSYEQYF	TGCAGTGCTAGAGCTCCGGGACAGCTCTCCTACGAGCAGTACTTC
-	few	TRBJ2-7	TRBV7-9	CASSLGTETYEQYF	TGTGCCAGCAGCTTAGGTACCGAAACTTACGAGCAGTACTTC
-	-	TRBJ1-2	TRBV5-4	CASSLANRDEGYTF	TGTGCCAGCAGCTTGGCCAACAGGGATGAGGGCTACACCTTC
-	many	TRBJ2-5	TRBV7-9	CASSPRLGQRETQYF	TGTGCCAGCAGCCCTCGACTAGGACAGCGCGAGACCCAGTACTTC
TRBD2	few	TRBJ2-1	TRBV10-3	CAITRTPSSGGTYNEQFF	TGTGCCATCACCCGCACACCCTCTAGCGGGGGGACCTACAATGAGCAGTTCTTC